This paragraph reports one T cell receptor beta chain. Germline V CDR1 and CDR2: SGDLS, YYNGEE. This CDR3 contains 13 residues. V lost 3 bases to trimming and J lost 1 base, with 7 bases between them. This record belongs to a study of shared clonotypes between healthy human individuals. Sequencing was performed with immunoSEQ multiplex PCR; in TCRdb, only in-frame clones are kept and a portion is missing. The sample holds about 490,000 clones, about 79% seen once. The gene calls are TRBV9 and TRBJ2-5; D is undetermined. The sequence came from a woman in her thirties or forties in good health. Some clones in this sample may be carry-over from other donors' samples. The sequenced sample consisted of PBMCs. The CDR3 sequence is CASSERVQETQYF. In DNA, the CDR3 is TGTGCCAGCAGCGAACGGGTCCAAGAGACCCAGTACTTC.